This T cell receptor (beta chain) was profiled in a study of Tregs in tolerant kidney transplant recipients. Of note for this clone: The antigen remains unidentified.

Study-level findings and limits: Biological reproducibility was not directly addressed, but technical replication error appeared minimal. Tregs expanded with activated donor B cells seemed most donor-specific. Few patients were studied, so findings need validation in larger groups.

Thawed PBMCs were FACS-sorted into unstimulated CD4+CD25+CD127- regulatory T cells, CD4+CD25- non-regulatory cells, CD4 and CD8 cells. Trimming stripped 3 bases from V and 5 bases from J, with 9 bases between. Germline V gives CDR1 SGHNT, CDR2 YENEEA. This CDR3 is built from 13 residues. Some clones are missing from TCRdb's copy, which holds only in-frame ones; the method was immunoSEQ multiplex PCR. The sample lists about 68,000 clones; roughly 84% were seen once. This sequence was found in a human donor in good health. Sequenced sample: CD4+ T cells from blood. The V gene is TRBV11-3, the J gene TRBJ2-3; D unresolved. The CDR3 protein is CASSFGWVDTQYF. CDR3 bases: TGTGCCAGCAGCTTTGGATGGGTAGATACGCAGTATTTT. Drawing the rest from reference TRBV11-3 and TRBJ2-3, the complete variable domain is EAGVVQSPRYKIIEKKQPVAFWCNPISGHNTLYWYLQNLGQGPELLIRYENEEAVDDSQLPKDRFSAERLKGVDSTLKIQPAELGDSAVYLCASSFGWVDTQYFGPGTRLTVL.